This record looks at one T cell receptor beta chain sequence and its context. Its antigen is as yet unknown. This record belongs to a study of glioma-infiltrating T cells after dendritic cell vaccination. On the study more broadly: The vaccine used monocyte-derived dendritic cells pulsed overnight with autologous tumor lysate. Dendritic cell vaccine was injected intradermally three times, biweekly.

Sample time point: after dendritic cell vaccination, including at tumor progression/relapse. Study results and caveats: Higher TCR clonality did not directly relate to longer survival.

Amplification used 60 V beta primers and 13 J beta primers. Sequenced by immunoSEQ multiplex PCR; TCRdb stores in-frame clones only, minus some. The profile shows 99,000 or so clones, around 91% of them singletons. This TCR derives from a human donor with glioblastoma. Sequenced here: blood, sampled after dendritic cell vaccination.

This CDR3 is CASSTAGLNTGELFF. CDR3 coding DNA: TGTGCCAGCAGTACGGCGGGACTGAACACCGGGGAGCTGTTTTTT. This sequence joins TRBV27 and TRBJ2-2; D might be TRBD2 (6 bases). The CDR3 spans 15 residues. V was shortened by 5 bases and J by 1 base, with 11 bases between the two germline ends. From germline, CDR1 is MNHEY and CDR2 SMNVEV (reference sequence).